This is a list of T cell receptor beta chains from one sample in a study of blood T cell repertoires in COVID-19. Using immunoSEQ multiplex PCR, the repertoire was profiled, and TCRdb retains in-frame clones only, with some absent. The repertoire holds about 170,000 clones, with about four fifths as singletons. Input material: peripheral blood. All receptors come from a man aged 40-55 years who had recovered from COVID-19. Both conserved end residues are part of each CDR3. The order of the fields is V gene, CDR3 protein.

v_gene: TRBV5-4; CDR3aa: CASSSKFGNTIYF
v_gene: TRBV12-3/TRBV12-4; CDR3aa: CASSLGRSYEQYF
v_gene: TRBV6-1; CDR3aa: CASSERDRGLKNEQFF
v_gene: TRBV7-9; CDR3aa: CASSLGRGSYNEQFF
v_gene: TRBV10-3; CDR3aa: CAISEGQGGYEQYF
v_gene: TRBV7-2; CDR3aa: CASSLVITGELFF
v_gene: TRBV27; CDR3aa: CASSLGTSGYNEQFF
v_gene: TRBV5-1; CDR3aa: CASSLLASSSGELFF
v_gene: TRBV5-1; CDR3aa: CASSLDSYSNQPQHF
v_gene: TRBV30; CDR3aa: CAYPGTPYGYTF
v_gene: TRBV29-1; CDR3aa: CSVDGGAGEKLFF
v_gene: TRBV7-9; CDR3aa: CASSSTQGNTEAFF
v_gene: TRBV6-5; CDR3aa: CASSFVAGGLEQYF
v_gene: TRBV7-9; CDR3aa: CASSFPSGLNTGELFF
v_gene: TRBV29-1; CDR3aa: CSVEGVGAGETQYF
v_gene: TRBV7-9; CDR3aa: CASSLLDRTNYGYTF
v_gene: TRBV15; CDR3aa: CATSRDARAEQYF
v_gene: TRBV19; CDR3aa: CASSLQGYSNQPQHF
v_gene: TRBV11-3; CDR3aa: CAIHREPEQYF
v_gene: TRBV7-2; CDR3aa: CASSFRGSPKNIQYF
v_gene: TRBV7-9; CDR3aa: CASSSLNPPSGELPETQYF
v_gene: TRBV6-2/TRBV6-3; CDR3aa: CASSSTGRQPQHF
v_gene: TRBV28; CDR3aa: CASERGPQSTDTQYF
v_gene: TRBV6-2/TRBV6-3; CDR3aa: CASSRSTGQRLITDTQYF